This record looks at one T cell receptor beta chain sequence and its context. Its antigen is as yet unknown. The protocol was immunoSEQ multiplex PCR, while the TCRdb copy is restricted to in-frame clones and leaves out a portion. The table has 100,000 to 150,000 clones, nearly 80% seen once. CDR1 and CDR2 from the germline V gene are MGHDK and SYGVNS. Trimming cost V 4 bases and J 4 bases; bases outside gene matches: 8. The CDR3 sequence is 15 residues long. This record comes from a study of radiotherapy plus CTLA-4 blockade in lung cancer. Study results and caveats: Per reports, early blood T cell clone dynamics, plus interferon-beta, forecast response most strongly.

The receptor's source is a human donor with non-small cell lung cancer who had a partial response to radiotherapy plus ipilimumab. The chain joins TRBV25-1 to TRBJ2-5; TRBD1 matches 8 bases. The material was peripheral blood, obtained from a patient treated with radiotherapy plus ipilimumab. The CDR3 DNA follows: TGTGCCAGCAGTGCGAGGACAGGGCTTAGAGAGACCCAGTACTTC. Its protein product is CASSARTGLRETQYF.